The entry below gives a single T cell receptor beta chain sequence along with its context. The antigen is undetermined. The data were obtained in a study of T cells expressing NK-cell markers. Whole-study context: Cells sorted as CD3+CD56+NKG2C+, CD3+CD56+NKG2C- and CD3+CD56-NKG2C+ T cells supplied the TCR beta repertoires. Points from the study as a whole: Among several donors, these clonotypes also ranked first in the CD3+CD56-NKG2C+ fraction. The share of CD8+ T cells held by dominant NKG2C+ clonotypes was roughly 1.0-8% in more than 5 donors.

The CDR3 covers 13 residues. 5'RACE template switching built TCR beta cDNA with unique molecular identifiers. For each CDR3 protein, TCRdb gives one entry from its re-call of the 5' RACE reads, without DNA. The table gives 500,000 to 700,000 distinct CDR3 sequences; the top ten clones make up 3% to 4.5% of it. Sample: blood T cells: a sorted CD56 or NKG2C T cell subset, CD4+ or CD8+ T cells, or bulk PBMC T cells (not recorded which). The clonotype comes from a man younger than 30 in good health. The chain joins TRBV12-3 or TRBV12-4 to TRBJ1-1; no DNA is available, so the TRBD1 call from TCRdb remains unchecked. CDR3: CASNTGGRTEAFF.